The clone carrying this TCR beta chain was seen just once. The TCR beta library used iRepertoire HTBI primers with Arm-PCR amplification of CDR3. Each CDR3 protein gets one entry after TCRdb re-called the multiplex PCR reads with MiXCR. The table shows about 620,000 distinct CDR3 sequences, with about 16% occurring only once. This sample stems from a study of regulatory T cells in long-lasting Graves disease. The time point: newly diagnosed GD, antithyroid drugs for less than 3 months. Generation of the TCR library employed RNA extracted from PBMCs. This CDR3 region has 13 residues. CDR1 SGHTA and CDR2 FQGNSA come from the germline V gene. The V end was cut by 6 bases, the J end by 4 bases, with 13 bases between. These same data were also listed under a study on T cells in Graves' hyperthyroidism and ophthalmopathy.

The clonotype was recovered from a woman in her twenties or thirties with Graves disease. The sample here was peripheral blood mononuclear cells (PBMCs), taken at new diagnosis, from a patient treated with antithyroid drugs. This sequence joins TRBV7-2 and TRBJ2-7; D could derive from TRBD1 or TRBD2 (5 bases each). CDR3 nucleotides: TGTGCCAGCAGGGCCGGGGCGAGGTACGAGCAGTACTTC. Translated, it gives CASRAGARYEQYF. Complete variable domain (other parts from reference TRBV7-2 and TRBJ2-7): GAGVSQSPSNKVTEKGKDVELRCDPISGHTALYWYRQSLGQGLEFLIYFQGNSAPDKSGLPSDRFSAERTGGSVSTLTIQRTQQEDSAVYLCASRAGARYEQYFGPGTRLTVT.